Sequencing of this TCR beta chain was carried out in a study of cytomegalovirus exposure and HLA in healthy donors. CDR1 and CDR2 (germline): SGHVS, FNYEAQ. Trimming removed 1 base at V and 4 bases at J, with 5 bases between. The CDR3 contains 13 residues. Primers included in the PCR were 60 Vbeta and 13 Jbeta primers. The assay was immunoSEQ multiplex PCR, and TCRdb's table has in-frame clones only and misses some. The table records around 100,000 clones, around 75% of them present only once. The sample consisted of PBMCs. The rearrangement uses TRBV7-6 and TRBJ1-3; no clear D. The TCR originated in a man aged 45 to 65 in good health and CMV-seronegative. The CDR3 reads CASSLGGGNTIYF. As DNA, the CDR3 is TGTGCCAGCAGCTTAGGCGGGGGAAACACCATATATTTT.